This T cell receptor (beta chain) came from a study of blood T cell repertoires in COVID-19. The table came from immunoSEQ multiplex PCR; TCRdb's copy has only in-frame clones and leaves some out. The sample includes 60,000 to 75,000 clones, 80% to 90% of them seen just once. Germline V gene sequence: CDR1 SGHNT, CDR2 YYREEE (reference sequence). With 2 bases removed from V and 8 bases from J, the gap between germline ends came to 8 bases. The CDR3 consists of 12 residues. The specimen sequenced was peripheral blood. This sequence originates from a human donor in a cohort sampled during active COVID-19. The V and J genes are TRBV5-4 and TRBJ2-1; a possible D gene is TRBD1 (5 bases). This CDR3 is CASSFQGYEQFF. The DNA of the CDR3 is TGTGCCAGCAGCTTCCAGGGTTATGAGCAGTTCTTC.